These T cell receptor beta chains were read from a single sample in a study of T cells in Graves' hyperthyroidism and ophthalmopathy. TCRdb independently ran MiXCR on the multiplex PCR reads; one entry per CDR3 protein. The repertoire consists of 190,000 or so distinct CDR3 sequences, with around 18% occurring once and the leading ten covering about two fifths. Material for sequencing was blood. Receptor source: a man aged 40-49 years with Graves' hyperthyroidism. Both conserved end residues are part of each CDR3. Each record gives: V gene, clone size, J gene, D gene, CDR3 DNA, CDR3 protein. A D gene is named only where the DNA matches it firmly. Clone size is not always given. Where it is, it says once, few, many or a class for expanded clones.

V: TRBV20-1; size: many; J: TRBJ2-4; D: .; DNA: TGCAGTGCTAGAACGGGGGTCCTAGCCAAAAACATTCAGTACTTC; CDR3: CSARTGVLAKNIQYF
V: TRBV28; size: many; J: TRBJ2-5; D: .; DNA: TGTGCCAGCAGTCGGGACTCAGAGACCCAGTACTTC; CDR3: CASSRDSETQYF
V: TRBV5-1; size: .; J: TRBJ2-7; D: TRBD2; DNA: TGCGCCAGCAGCTTGGGACTAGCGGGAGTTAACTACGAGCAGTACTTC; CDR3: CASSLGLAGVNYEQYF
V: TRBV20-1; size: few; J: TRBJ2-5; D: TRBD2; DNA: TGCAGTGCTAGAGGACGTAGCGGGGGGTGGTCGGAGACCCAGTACTTC; CDR3: CSARGRSGGWSETQYF
V: TRBV5-1; size: few; J: TRBJ2-5; D: .; DNA: TGCGCCAGCAGCTTGGTAGCGGAGACCCAGTACTTC; CDR3: CASSLVAETQYF
V: TRBV27; size: .; J: TRBJ2-3; D: TRBD2; DNA: TGTGCCAGCAGTCCCGGGACTAGCGGGAGGGCAGATACGCAGTATTTT; CDR3: CASSPGTSGRADTQYF
V: TRBV5-8; size: .; J: TRBJ1-2; D: .; DNA: TGTGCCAGCAGCTTTGGAGGCTACACCTTC; CDR3: CASSFGGYTF
V: TRBV2; size: many; J: TRBJ1-6; D: TRBD1; DNA: TGTGCCAGCAGTCCCCAGGGGGATTCACCCCTCCACTTT; CDR3: CASSPQGDSPLHF
V: TRBV6-1; size: many; J: TRBJ2-3; D: .; DNA: TGTGCCAGCAGTGGCTGGGACGGCGGCACAGATACGCAGTATTTT; CDR3: CASSGWDGGTDTQYF
V: TRBV29-1; size: many; J: TRBJ1-4; D: .; DNA: TGCAGCGTAACCGCCGGGATAAATAATGAAAAACTGTTTTTT; CDR3: CSVTAGINNEKLFF
V: TRBV27; size: .; J: TRBJ2-5; D: TRBD1; DNA: TGTGCCAGCAGTTCCCGACAGGGACGGGGGACCCAGTACTTC; CDR3: CASSSRQGRGTQYF
V: TRBV3-1; size: .; J: TRBJ2-7; D: .; DNA: TGTGCCAGCAGCCGCCTCCTCGGGGTACAGCAGTACTTC; CDR3: CASSRLLGVQQYF
V: TRBV19; size: few; J: TRBJ2-1; D: .; DNA: TGTGCCAGTAGTATAGAAAGGGCGAGCTCCTACAATGAGCAGTTCTTC; CDR3: CASSIERASSYNEQFF
V: TRBV5-5; size: many; J: TRBJ2-7; D: TRBD1; DNA: TGTGCCAGCAGCTTCCACAGGGGGCCGGTTGGATCCTACGAGCAGTACTTC; CDR3: CASSFHRGPVGSYEQYF
V: TRBV7-3; size: many; J: TRBJ2-5; D: .; DNA: TGTGCCAGCAGCCGTGGGTACCAAGAGACCCAGTACTTC; CDR3: CASSRGYQETQYF
V: TRBV11-1; size: many; J: TRBJ1-1; D: .; DNA: TGTGCCAGCAGCCTCCGGGCAGAGCTTGAAGCTTTCTTT; CDR3: CASSLRAELEAFF
V: TRBV13; size: many; J: TRBJ2-1; D: .; DNA: TGTGCCAGCAGCTCCCGGGCAGTAGGTTCCTACAATGAGCAGTTCTTC; CDR3: CASSSRAVGSYNEQFF
V: TRBV7-9; size: few; J: TRBJ1-6; D: .; DNA: TGTGCCAGCAGCTTAGCGGACAGTTCTTCACCCCTCCACTTT; CDR3: CASSLADSSSPLHF
V: TRBV20-1; size: many; J: TRBJ1-6; D: .; DNA: TGCAGTGCCCGGGACGGATCTACCAATTCACCCCTCCACTTT; CDR3: CSARDGSTNSPLHF
V: TRBV28; size: many; J: TRBJ1-6; D: .; DNA: TGTGCCAGCAGTTTGGGCCGATTTGACTCCTATAATTCACCCCTCCACTTT; CDR3: CASSLGRFDSYNSPLHF
V: TRBV20-1; size: many; J: TRBJ2-1; D: .; DNA: TGCAGTGCTAGACCCGACAGGTTCGGGGGCAATGAGCAGTTCTTC; CDR3: CSARPDRFGGNEQFF
V: TRBV9; size: once; J: TRBJ1-1; D: .; DNA: TGTGCCAGCAGCGTGGGTGGAACAGATGCTGAAGCTTTCTTT; CDR3: CASSVGGTDAEAFF
V: TRBV6-2/TRBV6-3; size: .; J: TRBJ2-1; D: TRBD2; DNA: TGTGCCAGCAGTTACACGGGGGGGGGGCAGTTCTTC; CDR3: CASSYTGGGQFF
V: TRBV15; size: few; J: TRBJ1-1; D: .; DNA: TGTGCCACCAGCAGAGATACGCAGATGAACACTGAAGCTTTCTTT; CDR3: CATSRDTQMNTEAFF
V: TRBV11-2; size: many; J: TRBJ2-7; D: TRBD1; DNA: TGTGCCAGCAGCTTACAGGGGGTTACCTACGAGCAGTACTTC; CDR3: CASSLQGVTYEQYF
V: TRBV7-2; size: .; J: TRBJ2-5; D: TRBD1; DNA: TGTGCCAGCAGCTTCGGTCTAACGGGGATACAGGGGGAGACCCAGTACTTC; CDR3: CASSFGLTGIQGETQYF
V: TRBV14; size: .; J: TRBJ1-2; D: .; DNA: TGTGCCAGCAGCCCTGACCCCTTGGGCTTCTATGGCTACACCTTC; CDR3: CASSPDPLGFYGYTF
V: TRBV7-3; size: .; J: TRBJ2-1; D: TRBD2; DNA: TGTGCCAGCAGCTTTGGACTCCGGGGGGGGAGGGGCGTAACCTACAATGAGCAGTTCTTC; CDR3: CASSFGLRGGRGVTYNEQFF
V: TRBV4-2; size: .; J: TRBJ1-6; D: .; DNA: TGTGCCAGCAGCCAAGAGGGGCGGCCTAATGATCATTCACCCCTCCACTTT; CDR3: CASSQEGRPNDHSPLHF
V: TRBV13; size: few; J: TRBJ1-6; D: TRBD1; DNA: TGTGCCAGCAGCCGTGGACAGGCAGATTCACCCCTCCACTTT; CDR3: CASSRGQADSPLHF
V: TRBV7-3; size: many; J: TRBJ1-6; D: .; DNA: TGTGCCAGCAGCTCATGGGTTGATTCACCCCTCCACTTT; CDR3: CASSSWVDSPLHF
V: TRBV5-1; size: many; J: TRBJ1-4; D: TRBD1; DNA: TGCGCCAGCAGCTCCGACAGGGCGGCAACTAATGAAAAACTGTTTTTT; CDR3: CASSSDRAATNEKLFF
V: TRBV6-5; size: .; J: TRBJ1-6; D: .; DNA: TGTGCCAGCAGTTTCGGGGGCGAACCCCTCCACTTT; CDR3: CASSFGGEPLHF
V: TRBV6-1; size: .; J: TRBJ2-7; D: .; DNA: TGTGCCAGCCGCAAAACCACAGGGGGGGCTGACTACGAGCAGTACTTC; CDR3: CASRKTTGGADYEQYF
V: TRBV29-1; size: many; J: TRBJ2-7; D: .; DNA: TGCAGCGTTGAAGGGACAGTAGGTGACGAGCAGTACTTC; CDR3: CSVEGTVGDEQYF